A selection of T cell receptor beta chains follows, all from one sample in a study of T cell responses to AZD1222 COVID-19 vaccine. Data came from immunoSEQ multiplex PCR; TCRdb stores just in-frame clones and leaves some out. The sample has approximately 150,000 clones, around 83% seen once; the top ten hold 5.1%. The sample consisted of peripheral blood, taken 28 days after the second AZD1222 dose. Receptors originate from an adult who received the AZD1222 COVID-19 vaccine. Both conserved end residues are part of each CDR3. The D gene is left open where the match is weak. For some rows the clone size is stated as once, few or many, or as a class when expanded; others skip it.

CDR3aa,CDR3nt,abundance,v_gene,d_gene,j_gene
CATSNPTVVEQFF,TGTGCCACCAGCAACCCGACGGTGGTTGAGCAGTTCTTC,-,TRBV15,-,TRBJ2-1
CASSQVGSEQYF,TGTGCCAGCAGCCAAGTGGGGAGCGAGCAGTACTTC,-,TRBV3-1/TRBV3-2,-,TRBJ2-7
CASSDILALADTQYF,TGTGCCAGCAGTGACATACTAGCGTTGGCAGATACGCAGTATTTT,-,TRBV2,TRBD2,TRBJ2-3
CASSPQVGNEQFF,TGTGCCAGCAGCCCCCAAGTAGGCAATGAGCAGTTCTTC,once,TRBV11-3,-,TRBJ2-1
CASSLETGAYNEQFF,TGTGCCAGCAGCTTAGAGACAGGGGCATACAATGAGCAGTTCTTC,-,TRBV7-8,TRBD1,TRBJ2-1
CASSYSGYNEQFF,TGTGCCAGCAGTTACTCGGGTTACAATGAGCAGTTCTTC,-,TRBV6-5,-,TRBJ2-1
CASSLTPTVPDTDTQYF,TGCGCCAGCAGTCTCACGCCCACGGTTCCAGACACAGATACGCAGTATTTT,-,TRBV5-1,-,TRBJ2-3
CASNGQGGNQPQHF,TGTGCCAGCAACGGACAGGGTGGCAATCAGCCCCAGCATTTT,-,TRBV6-5,TRBD1,TRBJ1-5
CAWTRFGEKLFF,TGTGCCTGGACGAGATTCGGGGAAAAACTGTTTTTT,-,TRBV30,-,TRBJ1-4
CASSLFQGAGNTGELFF,TGCGCCAGCAGCCTATTCCAGGGGGCAGGTAACACCGGGGAGCTGTTTTTT,-,TRBV4-1,TRBD1,TRBJ2-2
CASSPSGGGINTQYF,TGTGCCAGCAGCCCTAGCGGGGGAGGGATAAATACGCAGTATTTT,-,TRBV6-4,TRBD2,TRBJ2-3
CASSLGTGGDSDGYTF,TGTGCCAGCAGCTTAGGGACAGGGGGCGATTCAGATGGCTACACCTTC,-,TRBV11-2,TRBD1,TRBJ1-2
CASSPRTGGDSPLHF,TGCGCCAGCAGCCCCCGAACAGGGGGAGATTCACCCCTCCACTTT,once,TRBV5-1,TRBD1,TRBJ1-6
CASSFPGNYGYTF,TGTGCCAGCAGTTTCCCGGGAAACTATGGCTACACCTTC,few,TRBV12-3/TRBV12-4,-,TRBJ1-2
CASSHQGAEQFF,TGTGCCAGCAGCCACCAGGGGGCTGAGCAGTTCTTC,-,TRBV5-8,TRBD1,TRBJ2-1
CASRMLSGANVLTF,TGCGCCAGCAGGATGCTCTCTGGGGCCAACGTCCTGACTTTC,-,TRBV5-1,-,TRBJ2-6
CAIEDSFSFGNTIYF,TGTGCCATCGAGGACAGTTTCAGCTTTGGAAACACCATATATTTT,-,TRBV28,-,TRBJ1-3
CASGAAGAGELFF,TGTGCCAGCGGCGCAGCGGGGGCCGGGGAGCTGTTTTTT,-,TRBV2,TRBD2,TRBJ2-2
CASSFDETWVDTQYF,TGTGCCAGCAGCTTTGACGAGACCTGGGTGGATACGCAGTATTTT,once,TRBV5-4,-,TRBJ2-3
CASSMDGGGTDTQYF,TGTGCCAGTAGTATGGATGGGGGCGGCACAGATACGCAGTATTTT,-,TRBV19,-,TRBJ2-3
CASSLGLAPTDTQYF,TGTGCCAGCAGCCTTGGACTAGCGCCCACAGATACGCAGTATTTT,-,TRBV3-1/TRBV3-2,TRBD2,TRBJ2-3
CASSYFQAGELFF,TGTGCCAGCAGCTACTTCCAAGCCGGGGAGCTGTTTTTT,few,TRBV5-4,-,TRBJ2-2
CASSVVGSNTEAFF,TGTGCCAGCAGCGTAGTAGGGTCGAACACTGAAGCTTTCTTT,-,TRBV9,-,TRBJ1-1
CASSPGNGGNTIYF,TGTGCCAGTAGTCCAGGGAACGGTGGAAACACCATATATTTT,once,TRBV19,-,TRBJ1-3
CASVLGQPNQPQHF,TGTGCCAGCGTACTGGGACAGCCGAATCAGCCCCAGCATTTT,once,TRBV28,TRBD1,TRBJ1-5
CASTEGILWGEAFF,TGTGCCAGCACCGAGGGGATCTTGTGGGGTGAAGCTTTCTTT,once,TRBV2,-,TRBJ1-1
CASSLRSRGGQPQHF,TGTGCCAGCAGTTTGAGGTCCAGGGGCGGTCAGCCCCAGCATTTT,-,TRBV28,-,TRBJ1-5
CAWSGAGAPPNYGYTF,TGTGCCTGGAGTGGGGCAGGGGCACCCCCTAACTATGGCTACACCTTC,-,TRBV30,-,TRBJ1-2
CASSHRDRLTNTEAFF,TGTGCCAGCAGCCACCGGGACAGGTTGACGAACACTGAAGCTTTCTTT,-,TRBV3-1/TRBV3-2,TRBD1,TRBJ1-1
CASSPQASGGNQPQHF,TGTGCCAGCTCACCGCAAGCGTCGGGTGGCAATCAGCCCCAGCATTTT,-,TRBV18,-,TRBJ1-5
CASSPIPGGNEQFF,TGTGCCAGCAGCCCCATCCCCGGGGGGAATGAGCAGTTCTTC,-,TRBV11-3,TRBD2,TRBJ2-1
CAWSNTRSGANVLTF,TGTGCCTGGAGCAACACCCGCTCTGGGGCCAACGTCCTGACTTTC,few,TRBV30,-,TRBJ2-6
CASSQGQNYEQYF,TGTGCCAGCAGCCAGGGACAGAACTACGAGCAGTACTTC,-,TRBV11-3,TRBD1,TRBJ2-7
CSVAGSLISGYQETQYF,TGCAGCGTTGCCGGCAGCTTAATAAGCGGGTACCAAGAGACCCAGTACTTC,-,TRBV29-1,-,TRBJ2-5
CASSHVVGGYYEQYF,TGCGCCAGCAGCCACGTAGTGGGGGGGTACTACGAGCAGTACTTC,-,TRBV4-1,TRBD2,TRBJ2-7
CASSIGGAGNTIYF,TGTGCCAGCAGTATTGGAGGGGCTGGAAACACCATATATTTT,-,TRBV5-4,-,TRBJ1-3
CASSQSTSGGSRDTQYF,TGTGCCAGCAGCCAATCTACTAGCGGGGGGTCCAGGGATACGCAGTATTTT,-,TRBV14,TRBD2,TRBJ2-3
CASRRLGAVEQYF,TGTGCCAGCAGGCGGCTGGGAGCCGTCGAGCAGTACTTC,-,TRBV6-5,-,TRBJ2-7
CASSFQTGQHTEAFF,TGTGCCAGCAGTTTTCAAACCGGACAGCACACTGAAGCTTTCTTT,-,TRBV27,-,TRBJ1-1
CASSSLRQTETQYF,TGTGCCAGCAGTAGCCTGAGACAGACTGAGACCCAGTACTTC,-,TRBV28,-,TRBJ2-5
CASSVVEGQPQHF,TGTGCCAGCAGCGTGGTTGAGGGACAGCCCCAGCATTTT,few,TRBV9,-,TRBJ1-5
CASSFSGTQTEAFF,TGTGCCAGCAGCTTCTCCGGGACACAAACTGAAGCTTTCTTT,few,TRBV7-2,-,TRBJ1-1
CASREGDRRDEAFF,TGTGCCAGCAGGGAGGGGGACAGAAGAGATGAAGCTTTCTTT,-,TRBV27,TRBD1,TRBJ1-1
CASSITGSSYNEQFF,TGTGCCAGTAGTATTACCGGGAGCTCCTACAATGAGCAGTTCTTC,few,TRBV19,-,TRBJ2-1
CASSPSTVYSNQPQHF,TGTGCCAGCTCACCTTCGACAGTTTATAGCAATCAGCCCCAGCATTTT,-,TRBV18,-,TRBJ1-5